Below are 27 T cell receptor beta chains sequenced from a single sample in a study of blood T cell repertoires in COVID-19. This table comes from immunoSEQ multiplex PCR, and its TCRdb copy is limited to in-frame clones, with some not included. The sample records about 280,000 clones, about nine tenths being singletons. The sample was peripheral blood. Receptor source: a man in his forties or fifties with active or convalescent COVID-19.

The chain links TRBV5-4 to TRBJ1-2; 7 nucleotides agree with TRBD1. J lost 7 bases, V lost 4 bases, and 10 bases had no gene match. This CDR3 has 14 amino acids. The germline gives CDR1 SGHNT, CDR2 YYREEE (reference sequence). The CDR3 bases are TGTGCCAGCAGCGTGAACAGGGGCGGACCTGGCTACACCTTC. It specifies CASSVNRGGPGYTF.

The chain joins TRBV5-4 to TRBJ2-7, with 10 bases identical to TRBD2. Germline V gene data show CDR1 as SGHNT and CDR2 as YYREEE (reference sequence). V was clipped by 4 bases and J by 3 bases; unmatched bases: 7. CDR3 length: 15 amino acids. In DNA form, the CDR3 reads TGTGCCAGCAGCCCGGGACTAGCGCTAGGCTACGAGCAGTACTTC. The encoded protein is CASSPGLALGYEQYF.

The chain uses TRBV20-1 and TRBJ2-7; perhaps TRBD1 as D (5 bases). Trimming pared 5 bases from V and 3 bases from J, leaving 8 bases between. The CDR3 spans 11 residues. Germline V gene lookup returns CDR1 DFQATT and CDR2 SNEGSKA (reference sequence). Written as DNA, the CDR3 is TGCAGTGCTGAGCAGGGCTACGAGCAGTACTTC. Translated: CSAEQGYEQYF.

This chain uses TRBV24-1 with TRBJ2-1; TRBD2 matches 11 bases. CDR3 length: 14 amino acids. Unmatched junction bases numbered 2, after V lost 3 bases and J lost 8 bases. The germline V gene has CDR1 KGHDR and CDR2 SFDVKD. This CDR3 is CATSDELAGDEQFF. CDR3 nucleotides: TGTGCCACCAGTGATGAACTAGCGGGAGATGAGCAGTTCTTC.

This rearrangement joins TRBV24-1 to TRBJ2-3; weak D call: TRBD1 (5 bases). The CDR3 has 14 amino acids. Trimming took off 7 bases at V and 0 bases at J, with 10 bases between the two ends. Germline assignment: CDR1 KGHDR and CDR2 SFDVKD. In DNA form, the CDR3 reads TGTGCCACCAGCAGGGATACGAGCACAGATACGCAGTATTTT. Translation gives CATSRDTSTDTQYF.

The chain recombines TRBV7-9 with TRBJ1-6, with 11 bases lining up with TRBD1. V was clipped by 6 bases and J by 6 bases; unmatched bases: 4. The CDR3 covers 15 residues. The germline V gene encodes CDR1 SEHNR and CDR2 FQNEAQ (reference sequence). CDR3 sequence (DNA): TGTGCCAGCAGGCCCGGGACAGGGGGTAATTCACCCCTCCACTTT. This encodes CASRPGTGGNSPLHF.

The chain has TRBV24-1 and TRBJ1-2, with D possibly matching TRBD1 (5 bases). The germline V gene encodes CDR1 KGHDR and CDR2 SFDVKD. CDR3 length equals 14 residues. Trimming took off 5 bases at V and 6 bases at J, with 15 bases between the two ends. The DNA of the CDR3 is TGTGCCACCAGTGCCAATACACGGGGGGATGGCTACACCTTC. Translated, it gives CATSANTRGDGYTF.

The chain joins TRBV5-1 to TRBJ2-3; TRBD2 matches at 7 bases. The CDR3 length is 15 residues. V trimming: 4 bases; J trimming: 2 bases; junction bases outside the gene matches: 7. Germline lookup yields CDR1 SGHRS and CDR2 YFSETQ. This CDR3 reads CASSPRDYDTDTQYF. CDR3 coding DNA: TGCGCCAGCAGCCCCCGGGACTACGACACAGATACGCAGTATTTT.

This clone was counted once. The rearrangement uses TRBV2 and TRBJ1-6; D is perhaps TRBD1 (6 bases). This CDR3 comprises 16 residues. The V end lost 5 bases, the J end lost 7 bases, and 18 bases lay between the germline ends. In germline, CDR1 is SNHLY, CDR2 FYNNEI. The CDR3 bases are TGTGCCAGCAGTAACAGGGTTTCTTTGGCAAATTCACCCCTCCACTTT. As protein: CASSNRVSLANSPLHF.

This chain links TRBV2 with TRBJ2-7; 11 bases are a match to TRBD2. In germline, CDR1 is SNHLY, CDR2 FYNNEI. This CDR3 region has 15 residues. V shed 6 bases, J shed 4 bases, and the junction held 8 bases outside the gene matches. CDR3 sequence: CASREGLAGGYEQYF. The CDR3 nucleotides are TGTGCCAGCAGGGAGGGGCTAGCGGGAGGTTACGAGCAGTACTTC.

The rearrangement links TRBV5-1 to TRBJ2-7; 11 positions match TRBD2. The CDR3 length is 15 residues. V shed 4 bases and J 7 bases; nucleotides not matched to a gene: 10. The germline V gene has CDR1 SGHRS and CDR2 YFSETQ. The CDR3 here is CASSSSGRVSWEQYF. CDR3 in DNA: TGCGCCAGCAGCAGTAGCGGGAGGGTTTCTTGGGAGCAGTACTTC.

This clone was counted only a few times. The chain recombines TRBV19 with TRBJ1-3; D is unclear. Trimming shortened V by 6 bases and J by 0 bases, and 6 bases separated the two germline ends. The germline V gene encodes CDR1 LNHDA and CDR2 SQIVND (reference sequence). This CDR3 has 13 amino acids. The chain's CDR3 is CASRFSSGNTIYF. In DNA form, the CDR3 reads TGTGCCAGTAGGTTTAGCTCTGGAAACACCATATATTTT.

The rearrangement uses TRBV6-5 and TRBJ1-2; 9 bases fit TRBD1. The germline V gene has CDR1 MNHEY and CDR2 SVGAGI. V trimming: 6 bases; J trimming: 4 bases; junction bases outside the gene matches: 9. The CDR3 contains 15 residues. The CDR3 loop reads CASRSPGQGFYGYTF. Here the CDR3 DNA reads TGTGCCAGCAGATCCCCGGGACAGGGATTCTATGGCTACACCTTC.

The chain uses TRBV24-1 and TRBJ1-6, with TRBD1 as a possible D gene (5 bases). Trimming took off 6 bases at V and 8 bases at J, with 10 bases between the two ends. This CDR3 spans 13 amino acids. Germline CDR1 and CDR2: KGHDR and SFDVKD. For the CDR3, the DNA is TGTGCCACCAGTCTAACAGGCGATTCACCCCTCCACTTT. It encodes CATSLTGDSPLHF.

This clone was picked up a small number of times. This sequence joins TRBV19 and TRBJ2-5, with 7 bases aligning to TRBD1. Germline CDR1 LNHDA, CDR2 SQIVND (reference sequence). J lost 1 base, V lost 3 bases, and 2 bases had no gene match. The CDR3 consists of 14 residues. This chain's CDR3 is CASSMGQIQETQYF. The CDR3 bases are TGTGCCAGTAGTATGGGACAGATCCAAGAGACCCAGTACTTC.

The rearrangement links TRBV19 to TRBJ1-1; D unresolved. Trimming pared 5 bases from V and 1 base from J, leaving 23 bases between. This CDR3 is 18 amino acids long. CDR1 and CDR2 (germline): LNHDA, SQIVND (reference sequence). This CDR3 reads CASSLRTPGRGRNTEAFF. DNA for the CDR3: TGTGCCAGTAGTCTCCGGACCCCCGGGAGAGGAAGGAACACTGAAGCTTTCTTT.

V and J are TRBV7-6 and TRBJ2-2, with 9 positions matching TRBD2. Germline V gene lookup returns CDR1 SGHVS and CDR2 FNYEAQ. The CDR3 runs to 16 residues. V lost 5 bases and J lost 1; bases outside the gene matches: 5. The chain's CDR3 is CASSRRAGGNTGELFF. CDR3 bases: TGTGCCAGCAGCCGCCGAGCGGGAGGGAACACCGGGGAGCTGTTTTTT.

At least ten counts were recorded for this clone. V is TRBV5-1 and J is TRBJ1-2; D is perhaps TRBD1 (5 bases). The CDR3 loop spans 15 amino acids. V lost 0 bases and J 6 bases, leaving 15 bases between the germline ends. Germline assignment: CDR1 SGHRS and CDR2 YFSETQ. CDR3 DNA: TGCGCCAGCAGCTTGGCCTGGGGCAGGGTAGATGGCTACACCTTC. This sequence encodes CASSLAWGRVDGYTF.

V is TRBV27 and J is TRBJ1-1; D not certain. Between the trimmed V and J ends, which lost 5 bases and 0 bases, there was a span of 19 bases. The CDR3 spans 17 residues. Germline CDR1 is MNHEY and CDR2 is SMNVEV (reference sequence). The CDR3 sequence is CASSPGSPGVMNTEAFF. The CDR3 DNA follows: TGTGCCAGCAGTCCTGGCAGCCCCGGGGTTATGAACACTGAAGCTTTCTTT.

On this clone itself: The sample has other DNA sequences that encode this CDR3 too. The chain joins TRBV6-5 to TRBJ2-7; 8 nucleotides agree with TRBD1. Per germline, CDR1 MNHEY and CDR2 SVGAGI. V trimming: 4 bases; J trimming: 0 bases; junction bases outside the gene matches: 2. The CDR3 spans 14 residues. In nucleotides, the CDR3 is TGTGCCAGCAGTTCAGGGACAGGCTCCTACGAGCAGTACTTC. Its translation is CASSSGTGSYEQYF.

The chain couples TRBV4-2 to TRBJ1-6; a weak D match, TRBD1 (6 bases). The ends were cut back, 4 bases at V and 7 bases at J, with 17 bases in the middle. The CDR3 is 16 residues long. CDR1 LGHNA and CDR2 YNFKEQ come from the germline V gene. The CDR3 DNA is TGTGCCAGCAGCCGACCGAGGGACACGGGAAATTCACCCCTCCACTTT. The encoded protein is CASSRPRDTGNSPLHF.

This chain uses TRBV7-9 with TRBJ1-2, with TRBD1 matching 7 bases. CDR3 length: 13 amino acids. CDR1 and CDR2 from the germline V gene are SEHNR and FQNEAQ (reference sequence). With 3 bases clipped from V and 6 bases from J, the junction kept 4 bases outside the gene matches. The CDR3 sequence is CASSFGTEDGYTF. CDR3 bases: TGTGCCAGCAGCTTCGGGACAGAAGATGGCTACACCTTC. Using reference TRBV7-9 and TRBJ1-2 for the parts outside the CDR3, the full variable domain is DTGVSQNPRHKITKRGQNVTFRCDPISEHNRLYWYRQTLGQGPEFLTYFQNEAQLEKSRLLSDRFSAERPKGSFSTLEIQRTEQGDSAMYLCASSFGTEDGYTFGSGTRLTVV.

This chain joins TRBV28 and TRBJ1-2; 10 nucleotides align to TRBD1. CDR1 MDHEN and CDR2 SYDVKM come from the germline V gene. The junction had 9 bases not matched to a gene; V was cut back by 6 bases and J by 8 bases. This CDR3 is 14 amino acids long. The CDR3 region has the DNA TGTGCCAGCAGGACGGGGACAGGGGAAGGCGGCTACACCTTC. Translation: CASRTGTGEGGYTF.

The chain is built from TRBV30 and TRBJ2-2; 9 bases fit TRBD2. With 1 base clipped from V and 7 bases from J, the junction kept 4 bases outside the gene matches. Per germline, CDR1 GTSNPN and CDR2 SVGIG (reference sequence). CDR3 size: 14 residues. For the CDR3, the DNA is TGTGCCTGGAGTGCGGGACTAGCAGACGGGGAGCTGTTTTTT. Translating gives CAWSAGLADGELFF.

This chain uses TRBV7-9 with TRBJ1-3; D perhaps matches TRBD1 (5 bases). V was trimmed by 2 bases and J by 0 bases, leaving 5 bases between them. This CDR3 is 14 amino acids long. The V gene's germline CDR1 is SEHNR and CDR2 FQNEAQ (reference sequence). The CDR3 DNA reads as TGTGCCAGCAGCTTACAGGGCTCTGGAAACACCATATATTTT. It encodes CASSLQGSGNTIYF.

The rearrangement uses TRBV7-6 and TRBJ1-5, with 8 bases identical to TRBD1. Germline V gene lookup returns CDR1 SGHVS and CDR2 FNYEAQ. J was trimmed by 5 bases and V by 1 base; bases with no gene match: 4. CDR3 length: 15 residues. In DNA form, the CDR3 reads TGTGCCAGCAGCTTAGGGGGGACAGGATATCAGCCCCAGCATTTT. Protein product: CASSLGGTGYQPQHF.

This chain links TRBV4-1 with TRBJ2-3, with TRBD2 identical over 15 bases. Germline lookup yields CDR1 MGHRA and CDR2 YSYEKL. The CDR3 runs to 18 residues. V lost 0 bases and J lost 0; bases outside the gene matches: 1. CDR3 nucleotides: TGCGCCAGCAGCCAAGACGGGACTAGCGGGGGGAGCACAGATACGCAGTATTTT. Amino acid sequence: CASSQDGTSGGSTDTQYF.